This T cell receptor beta chain was identified during a study of CD8 T cell repertoires and HIV-1 epitope variants. CDR1 is KGHSH, CDR2 LQKENI, per germline. CDR3 length equals 15 residues. Deletions cut 5 bases from V and 3 bases from J, with 15 bases between. The repertoire was sequenced with immunoSEQ multiplex PCR; TCRdb's copy has only in-frame clones and lacks some. Counted here are some 5,200 clones, approximately 71% occurring once; the ten biggest clones make up 35% to 55%. In regard to this clone: Its matching antigen is unknown.

The source material was cultured CD8+ T cells derived from PBMCs. The receptor comes from a male donor with HIV. The chain employs TRBV18 and TRBJ2-3; D may be TRBD2 (6 bases). This CDR3 is CASSTPGSGTDTQYF. The CDR3 DNA sequence: TGTGCCAGCTCAACGCCGGGTAGCGGTACAGATACGCAGTATTTT. The variable domain in full, completed from reference TRBV18 and TRBJ2-3, reads NAGVMQNPRHLVRRRGQEARLRCSPMKGHSHVYWYRQLPEEGLKFMVYLQKENIIDESGMPKERFSAEFPKEGPSILRIQQVVRGDSAAYFCASSTPGSGTDTQYFGPGTRLTVL.